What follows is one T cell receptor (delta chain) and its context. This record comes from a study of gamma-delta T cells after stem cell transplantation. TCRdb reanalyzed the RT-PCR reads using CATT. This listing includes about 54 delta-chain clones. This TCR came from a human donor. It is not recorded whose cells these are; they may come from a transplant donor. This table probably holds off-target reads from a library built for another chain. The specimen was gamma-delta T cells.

Here the CDR3 reads CACDTLLGDTSWDTRQMFF. The CDR3, as DNA: TGTGCCTGTGACACCCTACTGGGGGATACCTCCTGGGACACCCGACAGATGTTTTTC. The genes are TRDV2 and TRDJ3, with 12 bases aligning to TRDD3. V dropped 0 bases and J dropped 0; count of bases not matched to a gene: 2. This CDR3 spans 19 amino acids. In germline, CDR1 is GEAIGNYY, CDR2 EKD.